The clone carrying this T cell receptor (beta chain) appeared a few times. Antigen: not known. The source of the sample is a study of blood T cells in healthy people across ages. Deletions cut 2 bases from V and 4 bases from J, with 5 bases between. The germline CDR1 and CDR2 sequences are MNHEY and SMNVEV (reference sequence). The CDR3 extends over 13 amino acids. A sample-barcoded 5' primer and a J-beta primer mix were used in a second PCR of roughly 7 to 12 cycles. The study obtained at least 2.5 million CDR3-containing paired-end reads from every sample. TCRdb re-derived calls from the 5' RACE reads in MiXCR, one entry per CDR3 protein. The sample includes about 1.4 million distinct CDR3 sequences, approximately 59% seen only once; the top ten take roughly 6.3%. The study's findings and limits: The donors' CMV status was not determined, possibly confounding changes in expanded clonotypes. Per million T cells, TCR beta diversity dropped roughly linearly as age increased.

This receptor was obtained from a young man in good health. Specimen: blood. This chain links TRBV27 with TRBJ2-2; possibly TRBD1 for D (5 bases). This CDR3 is CASSLGATGELFF. DNA for the CDR3: TGTGCCAGCAGTTTAGGGGCCACCGGGGAGCTGTTTTTT.